Each of the 6 T cell receptor beta chains below was sequenced from the same sample in a study of blood T cell repertoires in COVID-19. The repertoire was sequenced with immunoSEQ multiplex PCR; TCRdb's copy has only in-frame clones and lacks some. The data hold 200,000 to 250,000 clones, with around nine tenths observed a single time. The source material was peripheral blood. The receptors were gathered from a woman aged 60-75 years with acute or convalescent COVID-19.

This sequence joins TRBV7-8 and TRBJ2-3; 8 positions agree with TRBD2. The CDR3 is 16 amino acids. V lost 0 bases, J lost 5 bases, and 7 bases stayed unmatched. CDR1 SGHVS and CDR2 FQNEAQ come from the germline V gene. Written as DNA, the CDR3 is TGTGCCAGCAGCTTAGCACGGCGGGGGGCGCTAGATACGCAGTATTTT. Translated, it gives CASSLARRGALDTQYF.

V gene TRBV28 combines with J gene TRBJ1-5; D is ambiguous. The CDR3 sequence is 14 residues long. Trimming stripped 6 bases from V and 2 bases from J, with 11 bases between. CDR1 and CDR2 (germline): MDHEN, SYDVKM. The chain's CDR3 is CASRIVLGNQPQHF. The CDR3 region has the DNA TGTGCCAGCAGAATAGTCCTGGGCAATCAGCCCCAGCATTTT.

This sequence joins TRBV6-5 and TRBJ2-1; tentative D call: TRBD1 (5 bases). Trimming cost V 0 bases and J 4 bases, with 7 bases left between them. Germline V CDR1 and CDR2: MNHEY, SVGAGI. The CDR3 loop spans 14 amino acids. CDR3 DNA sequence: TGTGCCAGCAGTTACTCGGGGCGTTACAATGAGCAGTTCTTC. This gives the protein CASSYSGRYNEQFF.

The chain is built from TRBV5-1 and TRBJ1-4, with TRBD1 as a possible D gene (5 bases). Deletions cut 6 bases from V and 0 bases from J, with 21 bases between. Germline CDR1 SGHRS, CDR2 YFSETQ. CDR3 size: 18 residues. The CDR3 coding sequence is TGCGCCAGCACTGTCAACGGGGGAGGATATGCAACTAATGAAAAACTGTTTTTT. Its translation: CASTVNGGGYATNEKLFF.

The chain has TRBV6-5 and TRBJ1-4, with 9 bases aligning to TRBD1. The CDR3 spans 15 residues. CDR1 and CDR2 from the germline V gene are MNHEY and SVGAGI. V lost 0 bases and J lost 7; bases outside the gene matches: 3. The CDR3 spells CASSYSRDRAEKLFF. In nucleotides, the CDR3 is TGTGCCAGCAGTTACTCGAGGGACAGGGCTGAAAAACTGTTTTTT.

J is TRBJ1-2 and V is TRBV7-9; tentatively, D is TRBD1 (5 bases). With 1 base removed from V and 4 bases from J, the gap between germline ends came to 7 bases. In germline, CDR1 is SEHNR, CDR2 FQNEAQ (reference sequence). The CDR3 loop spans 13 amino acids. Here the CDR3 reads CASSLGDSYGYTF. The CDR3 nucleotides are TGTGCCAGCAGCTTAGGTGACAGCTATGGCTACACCTTC.